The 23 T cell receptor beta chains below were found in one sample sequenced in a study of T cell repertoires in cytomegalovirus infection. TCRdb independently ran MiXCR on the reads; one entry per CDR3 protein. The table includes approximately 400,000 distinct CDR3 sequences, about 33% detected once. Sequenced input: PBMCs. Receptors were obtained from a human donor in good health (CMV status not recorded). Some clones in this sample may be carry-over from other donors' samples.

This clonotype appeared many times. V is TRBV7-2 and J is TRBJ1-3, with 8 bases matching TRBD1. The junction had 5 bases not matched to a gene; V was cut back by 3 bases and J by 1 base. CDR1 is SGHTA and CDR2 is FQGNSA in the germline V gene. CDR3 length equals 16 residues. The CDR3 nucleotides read TGTGCCAGCAGCTTGCGGACAGGGAGTTCTGGAAACACCATATATTTT. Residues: CASSLRTGSSGNTIYF. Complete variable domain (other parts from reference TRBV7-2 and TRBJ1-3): GAGVSQSPSNKVTEKGKDVELRCDPISGHTALYWYRQSLGQGLEFLIYFQGNSAPDKSGLPSDRFSAERTGGSVSTLTIQRTQQEDSAVYLCASSLRTGSSGNTIYFGEGSWLTVV.

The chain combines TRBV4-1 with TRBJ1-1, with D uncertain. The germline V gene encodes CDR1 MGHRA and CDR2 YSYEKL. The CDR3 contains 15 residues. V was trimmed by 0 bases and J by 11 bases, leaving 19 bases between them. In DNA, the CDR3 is TGCGCCAGCAGCCAAGAGGCCAGGAGGCCGTTCTGGGCTTTCTTT. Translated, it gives CASSQEARRPFWAFF.

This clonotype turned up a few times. CDR3 nucleotides: TGTGCCAGCAGGACGGGGGAGACAGGGTTCTACGAGCAGTACTTC. It specifies CASRTGETGFYEQYF. The chain recombines TRBV6-2 or TRBV6-3 with TRBJ2-7; perhaps TRBD1 as D (7 bases). V lost 6 bases to trimming and J lost 3 bases, with 18 bases between them. The length of the CDR3 is 15 residues. Germline V gives CDR1 MNHEY, CDR2 SVGEGT.

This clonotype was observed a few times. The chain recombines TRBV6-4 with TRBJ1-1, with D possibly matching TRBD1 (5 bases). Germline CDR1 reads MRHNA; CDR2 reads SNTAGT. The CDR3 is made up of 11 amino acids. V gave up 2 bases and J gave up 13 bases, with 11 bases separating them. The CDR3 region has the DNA TGTGCCAGCAGTGACAGTGGGACGGTTTTCTTT. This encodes CASSDSGTVFF.

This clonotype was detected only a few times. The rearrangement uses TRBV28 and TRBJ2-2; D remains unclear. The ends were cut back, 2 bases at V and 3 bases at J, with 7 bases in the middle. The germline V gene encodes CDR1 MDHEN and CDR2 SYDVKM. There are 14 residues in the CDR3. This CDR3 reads CASSLGSDTGELFF. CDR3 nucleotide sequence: TGTGCCAGCAGTTTAGGGTCAGACACCGGGGAGCTGTTTTTT.

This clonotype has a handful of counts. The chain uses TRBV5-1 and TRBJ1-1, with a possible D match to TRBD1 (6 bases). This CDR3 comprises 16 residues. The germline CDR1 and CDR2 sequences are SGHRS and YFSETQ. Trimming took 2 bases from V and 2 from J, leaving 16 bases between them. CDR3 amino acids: CASSFYPTGSNTEAFF. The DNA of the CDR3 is TGCGCCAGCAGCTTTTACCCGACAGGCTCAAACACTGAAGCTTTCTTT.

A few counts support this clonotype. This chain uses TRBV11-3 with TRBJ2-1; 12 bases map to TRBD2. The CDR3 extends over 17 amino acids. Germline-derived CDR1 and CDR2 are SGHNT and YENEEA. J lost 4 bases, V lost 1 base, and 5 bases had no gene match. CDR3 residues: CASSLGLAGGRYNEQFF. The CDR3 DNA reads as TGTGCCAGCAGCTTAGGGCTAGCGGGGGGGCGATACAATGAGCAGTTCTTC.

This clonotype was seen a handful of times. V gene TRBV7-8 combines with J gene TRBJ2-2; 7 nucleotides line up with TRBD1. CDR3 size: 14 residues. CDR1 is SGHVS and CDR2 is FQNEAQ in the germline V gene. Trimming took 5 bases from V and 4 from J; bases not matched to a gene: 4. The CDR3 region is CASSIQGITGELFF. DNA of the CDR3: TGTGCCAGCAGCATACAGGGGATCACCGGGGAGCTGTTTTTT.

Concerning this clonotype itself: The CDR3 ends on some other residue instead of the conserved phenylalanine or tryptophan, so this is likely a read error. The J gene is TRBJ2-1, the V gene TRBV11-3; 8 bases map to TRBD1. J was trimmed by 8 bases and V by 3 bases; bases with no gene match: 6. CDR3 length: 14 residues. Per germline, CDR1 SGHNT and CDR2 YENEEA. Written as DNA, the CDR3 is TGTGCCAGCAGCTTTTTTCAGGGGGCCGATGAGCAGTTCTTA. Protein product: CASSFFQGADEQFL.

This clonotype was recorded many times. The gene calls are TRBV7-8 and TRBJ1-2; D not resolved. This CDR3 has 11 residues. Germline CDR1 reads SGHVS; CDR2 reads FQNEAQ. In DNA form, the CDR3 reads TGTGTGAGCGAGACCCCCTATGGCTACACCTTC. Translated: CVSETPYGYTF.

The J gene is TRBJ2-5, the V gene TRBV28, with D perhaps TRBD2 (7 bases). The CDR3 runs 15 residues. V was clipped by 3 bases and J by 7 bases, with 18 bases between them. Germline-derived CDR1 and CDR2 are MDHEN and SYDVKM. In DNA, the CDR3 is TGTGCCAGCAGTTTGGTCCCGGGGGCGGGGGTGACCCAGTACTTC. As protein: CASSLVPGAGVTQYF.

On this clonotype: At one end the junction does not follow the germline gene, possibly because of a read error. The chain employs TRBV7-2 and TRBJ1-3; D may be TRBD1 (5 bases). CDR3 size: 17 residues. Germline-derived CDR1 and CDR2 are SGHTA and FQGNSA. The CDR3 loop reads CARSPGLVRLSGNTIYW. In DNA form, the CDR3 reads TGTGCCCGCAGCCCGGGGCTCGTTCGCCTGTCTGGAAACACAATATATTGG.

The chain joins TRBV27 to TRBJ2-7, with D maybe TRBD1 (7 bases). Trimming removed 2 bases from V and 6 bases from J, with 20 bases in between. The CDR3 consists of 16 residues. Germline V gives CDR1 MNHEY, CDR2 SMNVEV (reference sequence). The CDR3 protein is CASSLRATGRRGEQYF. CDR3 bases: TGTGCCAGCAGTTTACGGGCGACAGGGAGGAGAGGCGAGCAGTACTTC.

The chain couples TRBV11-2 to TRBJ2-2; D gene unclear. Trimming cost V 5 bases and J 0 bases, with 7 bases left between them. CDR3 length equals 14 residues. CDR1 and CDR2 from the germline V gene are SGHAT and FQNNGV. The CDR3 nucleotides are TGTGCCAGCAGCATTGAACCGAACACCGGGGAGCTGTTTTTT. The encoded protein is CASSIEPNTGELFF.

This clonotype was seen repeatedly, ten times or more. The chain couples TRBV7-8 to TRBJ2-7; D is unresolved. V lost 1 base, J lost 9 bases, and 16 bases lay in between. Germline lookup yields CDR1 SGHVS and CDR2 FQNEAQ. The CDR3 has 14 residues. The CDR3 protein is CASSLVETSSGQYF. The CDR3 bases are TGTGCCAGCAGCTTAGTTGAGACATCCAGTGGGCAGTACTTC. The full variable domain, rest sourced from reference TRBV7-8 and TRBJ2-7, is GAGVSQSPRYKVAKRGQDVALRCDPISGHVSLFWYQQALGQGPEFLTYFQNEAQLDKSGLPSDRFFAERPEGSVSTLKIQRTQQEDSAVYLCASSLVETSSGQYFGPGTRLTVT.

The CDR3 loop reads CAAWGRRNQPQHF. CDR3 coding DNA: TGTGCCGCTTGGGGGAGACGCAATCAGCCCCAGCATTTT. The chain has TRBV24-1 and TRBJ1-5; D might be TRBD1 (5 bases). Trimming removed 12 bases at V and 2 bases at J, with 13 bases between. Germline V gene data show CDR1 as KGHDR and CDR2 as SFDVKD. This CDR3 contains 13 residues.

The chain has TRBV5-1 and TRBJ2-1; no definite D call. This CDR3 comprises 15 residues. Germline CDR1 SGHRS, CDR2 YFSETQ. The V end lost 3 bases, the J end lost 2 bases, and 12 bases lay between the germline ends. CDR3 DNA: TGCGCCAGCAGCTCGCCTAGAATTGCCTACAATGAGCAGTTCTTC. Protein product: CASSSPRIAYNEQFF.

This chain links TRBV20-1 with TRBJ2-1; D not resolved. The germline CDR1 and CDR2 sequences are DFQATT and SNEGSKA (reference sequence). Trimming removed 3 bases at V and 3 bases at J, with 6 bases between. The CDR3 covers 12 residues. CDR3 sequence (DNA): TGCAGTGCTAGGGGGTACTACAATGAGCAGTTCTTC. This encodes CSARGYYNEQFF.

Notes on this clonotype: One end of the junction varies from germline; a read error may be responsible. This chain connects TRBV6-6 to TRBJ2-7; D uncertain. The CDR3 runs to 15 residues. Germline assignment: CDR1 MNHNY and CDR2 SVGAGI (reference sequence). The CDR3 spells CTSRSRASLGYEQYF. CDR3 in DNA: TGTACCAGCAGGAGCCGGGCCTCCTTAGGATACGAGCAGTACTTC.

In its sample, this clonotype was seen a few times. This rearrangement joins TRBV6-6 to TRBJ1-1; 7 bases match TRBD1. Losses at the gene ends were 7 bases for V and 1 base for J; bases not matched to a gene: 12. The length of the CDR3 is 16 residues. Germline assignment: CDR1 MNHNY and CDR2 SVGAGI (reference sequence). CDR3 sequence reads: CASTFLGGTANTEAFF. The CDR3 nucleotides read TGTGCCAGCACGTTCCTCGGGGGGACAGCGAACACTGAAGCTTTCTTT.

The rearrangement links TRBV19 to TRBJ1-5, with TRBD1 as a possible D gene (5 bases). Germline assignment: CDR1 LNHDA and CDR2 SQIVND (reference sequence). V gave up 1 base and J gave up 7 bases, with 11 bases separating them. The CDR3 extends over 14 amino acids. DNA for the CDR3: TGTGCCAGTAGTATAGCCGAGGGGCCACAGCCCCAGCATTTT. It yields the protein CASSIAEGPQPQHF.

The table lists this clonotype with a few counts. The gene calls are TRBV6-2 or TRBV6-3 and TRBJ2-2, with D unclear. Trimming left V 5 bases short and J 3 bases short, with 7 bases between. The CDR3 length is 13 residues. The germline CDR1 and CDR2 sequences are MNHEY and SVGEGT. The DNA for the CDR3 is TGTGCCAGCAGTCGCTGGGACACCGGGGAGCTGTTTTTT. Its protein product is CASSRWDTGELFF.

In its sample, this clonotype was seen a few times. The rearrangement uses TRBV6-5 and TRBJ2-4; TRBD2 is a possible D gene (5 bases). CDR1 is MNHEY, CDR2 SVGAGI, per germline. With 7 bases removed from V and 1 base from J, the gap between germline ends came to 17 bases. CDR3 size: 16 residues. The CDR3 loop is CASTPTRAWAKNIQYF. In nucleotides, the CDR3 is TGTGCCAGCACACCTACGAGGGCGTGGGCCAAAAACATTCAGTACTTC.